The 2 T cell receptor beta chains below were found in one sample sequenced in a study of CD8 T cells in ankylosing spondylitis. General study results and limits: For ankylosing spondylitis blood, a TCR beta motif of about eight highly homologous variants appeared characteristic.

TCRdb re-derived calls from the 5' RACE reads in MiXCR, one entry per CDR3 protein. The table has about 450,000 distinct CDR3 sequences, approximately 26% seen once. These TCRs' antigens remain unknown. The sample taken for sequencing was blood, either unsorted or a sorted T cell fraction (not recorded which). The origin of the receptors is a male donor with ankylosing spondylitis.

V gene TRBV7-6 combines with J gene TRBJ1-2, with TRBD1 matching over 8 bases. Germline CDR1 and CDR2: SGHVS and FNYEAQ. The CDR3 extends over 14 amino acids. Germline trimming cut 5 bases from V and 3 bases from J; bases unmatched to any gene: 5. CDR3 DNA sequence: TGTGCCAGCAGCCAAGGACAGGGACACTATGGCTACACCTTC. This gives the protein CASSQGQGHYGYTF.

This clonotype was picked up a small number of times. This sequence joins TRBV7-2 and TRBJ1-2; D perhaps matches TRBD1 (5 bases). This CDR3 has 13 residues. Deletions cut 3 bases from V and 4 bases from J, with 9 bases between. Germline lookup yields CDR1 SGHTA and CDR2 FQGNSA. Here the CDR3 DNA reads TGTGCCAGCAGCTTGGGGCCCCCCTATGGCTACACCTTC. Its translation is CASSLGPPYGYTF.